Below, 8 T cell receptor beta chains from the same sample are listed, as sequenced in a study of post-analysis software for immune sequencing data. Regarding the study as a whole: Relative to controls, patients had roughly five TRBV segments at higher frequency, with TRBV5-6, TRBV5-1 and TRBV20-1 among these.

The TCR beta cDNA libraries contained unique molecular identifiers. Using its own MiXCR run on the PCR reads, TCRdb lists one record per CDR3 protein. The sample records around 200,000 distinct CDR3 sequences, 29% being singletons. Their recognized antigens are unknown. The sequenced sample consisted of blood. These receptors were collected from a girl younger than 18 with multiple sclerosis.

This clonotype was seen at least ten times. CDR3 nucleotides: TGTGCCAGCAGCTCCCCGGGAATTTGGGCCTACGAGCAGTACTTC. Translated: CASSSPGIWAYEQYF. The chain has TRBV7-9 and TRBJ2-7, with D maybe TRBD2 (5 bases). The CDR3 totals 15 residues. CDR1 SEHNR and CDR2 FQNEAQ come from the germline V gene (reference sequence). Trimming took 4 bases from V and 2 from J, leaving 15 bases between them.

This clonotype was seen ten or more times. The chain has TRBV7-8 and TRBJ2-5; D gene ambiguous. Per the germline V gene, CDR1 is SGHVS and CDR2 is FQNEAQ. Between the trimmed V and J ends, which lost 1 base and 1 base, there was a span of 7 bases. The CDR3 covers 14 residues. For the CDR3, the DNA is TGTGCCAGCAGCTTAGGGGCAGGCCAAGAGACCCAGTACTTC. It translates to CASSLGAGQETQYF.

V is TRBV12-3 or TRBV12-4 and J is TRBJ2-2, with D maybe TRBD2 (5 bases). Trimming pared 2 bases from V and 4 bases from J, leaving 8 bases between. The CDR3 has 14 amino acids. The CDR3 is CASSLFGGTGELFF. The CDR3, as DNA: TGTGCCAGCAGTTTATTTGGAGGCACCGGGGAGCTGTTTTTT.

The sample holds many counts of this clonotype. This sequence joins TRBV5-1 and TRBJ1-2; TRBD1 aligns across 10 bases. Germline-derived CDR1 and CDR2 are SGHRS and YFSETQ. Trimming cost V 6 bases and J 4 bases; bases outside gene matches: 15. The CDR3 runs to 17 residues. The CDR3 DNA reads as TGCGCCAGCACCCCCCGGACAGGGGGTGGGTTCGGCTATGGCTACACCTTC. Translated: CASTPRTGGGFGYGYTF.

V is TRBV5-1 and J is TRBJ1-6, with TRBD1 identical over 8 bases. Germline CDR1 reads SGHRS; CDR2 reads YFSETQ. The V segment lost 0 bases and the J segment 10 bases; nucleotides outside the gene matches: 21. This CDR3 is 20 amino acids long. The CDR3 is CASSLDASRDRFVQESPLHF. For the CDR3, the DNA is TGCGCCAGCAGCTTGGATGCCAGCCGGGACAGGTTCGTACAAGAATCACCCCTCCACTTT.

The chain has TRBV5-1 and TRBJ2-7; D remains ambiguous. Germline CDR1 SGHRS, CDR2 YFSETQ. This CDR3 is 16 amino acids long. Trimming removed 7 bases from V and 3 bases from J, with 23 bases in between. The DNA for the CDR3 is TGCGCCAGCGGGCCCACATCGACGGGTCAGCTCTACGAGCAGTACTTC. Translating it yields CASGPTSTGQLYEQYF.

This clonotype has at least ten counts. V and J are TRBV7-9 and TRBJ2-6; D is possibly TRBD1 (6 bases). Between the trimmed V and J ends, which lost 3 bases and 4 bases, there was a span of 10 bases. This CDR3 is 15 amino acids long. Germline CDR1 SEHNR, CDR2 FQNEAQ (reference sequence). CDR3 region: CASSLGHSGANVLTF. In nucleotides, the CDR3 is TGTGCCAGCAGCTTGGGACATTCGGGGGCCAACGTCCTGACTTTC.

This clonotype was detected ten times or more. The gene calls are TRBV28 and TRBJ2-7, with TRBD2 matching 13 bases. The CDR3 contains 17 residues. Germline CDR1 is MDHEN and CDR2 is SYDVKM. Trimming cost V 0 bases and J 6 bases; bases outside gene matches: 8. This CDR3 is CASSLWKLAGGPGEQYF. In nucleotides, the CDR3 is TGTGCCAGCAGTTTATGGAAACTAGCGGGAGGGCCAGGCGAGCAGTACTTC.